This record concerns one T cell receptor beta chain sequence. Its antigen is currently unknown. TCRdb keeps only in-frame clones here, not all; method: immunoSEQ multiplex PCR. Among around 78,000 clones listed, 85% to 90% were seen once. The V and J ends lost 5 bases and 9 bases respectively, with 23 bases between them. The germline V gene has CDR1 LGHNA and CDR2 YNFKEQ. The CDR3 is 16 amino acids. This entry is derived from a study of T cell responses to AZD1222 COVID-19 vaccine. Findings and caveats of the study: There were mostly white British donors and more females than males, and clonal diversity was possibly underestimated. Repertoire samples came only from after the peak T cell response. Seropositive AZD1222 recipients at baseline numbered only 6 or 7.

The sequences come from peripheral blood, collected 28 days after the second AZD1222 dose. This TCR was recovered from an adult who received the AZD1222 COVID-19 vaccine. The chain has TRBV4-2 and TRBJ2-1; TRBD1 is a possible D gene (5 bases). CDR3 amino acids: CASSALTTRVDSEQFF. The CDR3 DNA reads TGTGCCAGCAGCGCACTAACTACCAGGGTTGATAGTGAGCAGTTCTTC.